The sequence of this T cell receptor beta chain was determined in a study of shared clonotypes between healthy human individuals. V was trimmed by 11 bases and J by 5 bases, leaving 12 bases between them. Germline V CDR1 and CDR2: LNHDA, SQIVND (reference sequence). The CDR3 covers 11 residues. This table comes from immunoSEQ multiplex PCR, and its TCRdb copy is limited to in-frame clones, with some not included. The data contain approximately 710,000 clones, about 90% of them seen just once; the ten biggest clones take up approximately 35%. The sequenced sample was memory CD8+ T cells from PBMCs. This sample's subset: CD45RO+ cells pooled with CCR7-negative TemRA cells. This receptor was identified in a man between 18 and 29 years old in good health. Some clones in this sample may be carry-over from other donors' samples. The chain links TRBV19 to TRBJ1-1; no reliable D call. The CDR3 region is CACGMGTEAFF. CDR3 in DNA: TGTGCCTGCGGTATGGGTACTGAAGCTTTCTTT.